What follows describes a single T cell receptor beta chain. The antigen it binds to is not known. Base qualities are missing; no much larger clone stands one base away. Compared with germline, V lacks 0 bases and J lacks 6 bases; bases without a gene match: 10. Via the germline V gene, CDR1 is LGHNA and CDR2 YSLEER. From its cysteine to its phenylalanine, the CDR3 spans 16 amino acids. CDR3 DNA only is kept here, 48 bases in frame from base 1. This entry belongs to a study of T cell repertoires in cytomegalovirus infection (dated 2019 in TCRdb). Regarding the study in general: Donor HLA type was relevant to the analysis, as public TCR beta signatures indicated carriage of CMV infection together with the matching HLA type. Here is what the overall study found, with its caveats: In both this cohort and an independent cohort of 300 to 450 donors, the cumulative frequency of public TCR beta family members distinguished carriers of CMV infection plus the relevant HLA type. In the ex vivo response, HLA-C-restricted CMV-specific TCR beta clonotypes were dominant, and in two of eight donors the single most frequent clonotype came from this HLA-C-restricted group.

The listed sequencing device is Illumina HiSeq 1500. In-frame beta chains were kept once TCRdb had trimmed the public reads at Q25 with fastp and called clones with MiXCR. For every CDR3 protein sequence, its rows merge into one entry that carries the most common genes and DNA. The sample data list about 530,000 distinct CDR3 sequences, and less than 30% of these were observed just once. About 13% of the sample is taken by the ten largest. The V and J segments used are TRBV4-3 and TRBJ1-2, and 7 bases in between align with TRBD1. This TCR was recovered from a human donor in good health (CMV status not recorded). Some clones in this sample may be carry-over from other donors' samples. Sequencing was performed on PBMCs. The CDR3 region: CASSQDLNRGHDGYTF. The base sequence is TGCGCCAGCAGCCAAGATCTGAACAGGGGCCACGATGGCTACACCTTC.